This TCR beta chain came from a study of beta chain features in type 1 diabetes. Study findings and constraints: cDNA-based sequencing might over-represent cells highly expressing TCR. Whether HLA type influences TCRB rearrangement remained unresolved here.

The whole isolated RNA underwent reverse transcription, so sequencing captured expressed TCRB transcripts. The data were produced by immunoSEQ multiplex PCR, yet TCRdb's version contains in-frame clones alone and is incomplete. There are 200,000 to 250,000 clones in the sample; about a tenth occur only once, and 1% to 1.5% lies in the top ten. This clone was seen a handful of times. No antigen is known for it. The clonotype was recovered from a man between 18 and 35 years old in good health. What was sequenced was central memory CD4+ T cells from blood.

CDR3 sequence: CASSGSSGNEQYF. In DNA form, the CDR3 reads TGTGCCAGCAGTGGATCTAGCGGGAACGAGCAGTACTTC. The chain joins TRBV2 to TRBJ2-7; the match to TRBD2 covers 9 bases. The ends lost 4 bases at V and 5 bases at J; junction bases unmatched: 3. This CDR3 has 13 residues. Germline CDR1 SNHLY, CDR2 FYNNEI. Looking up the rest from reference TRBV2 and TRBJ2-7 gives the full variable domain: EPEVTQTPSHQVTQMGQEVILRCVPISNHLYFYWYRQILGQKVEFLVSFYNNEISEKSEIFDDQFSVERPDGSNFTLKIRSTKLEDSAMYFCASSGSSGNEQYFGPGTRLTVT.